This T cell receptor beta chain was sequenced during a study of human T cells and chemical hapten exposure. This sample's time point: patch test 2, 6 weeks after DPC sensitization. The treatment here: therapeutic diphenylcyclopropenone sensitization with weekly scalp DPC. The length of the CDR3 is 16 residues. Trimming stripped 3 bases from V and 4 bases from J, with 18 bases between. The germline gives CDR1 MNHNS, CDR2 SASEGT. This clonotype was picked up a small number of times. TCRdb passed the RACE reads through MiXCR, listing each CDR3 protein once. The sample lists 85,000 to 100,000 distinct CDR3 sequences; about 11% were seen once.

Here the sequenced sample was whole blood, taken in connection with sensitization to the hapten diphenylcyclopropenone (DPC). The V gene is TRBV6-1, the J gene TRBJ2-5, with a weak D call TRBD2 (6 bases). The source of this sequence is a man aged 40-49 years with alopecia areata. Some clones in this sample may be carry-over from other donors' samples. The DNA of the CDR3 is TGTGCCAGCAGTGAGGGTGTCGGTTTGGGAGGAGAGACCCAGTACTTC. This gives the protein CASSEGVGLGGETQYF.